The TCR beta chain under discussion was sequenced for a study of beta chain features in type 1 diabetes. Findings of the study overall: Fewer insertions but more deletions were seen at VDJ junctions in type 1 diabetes patients. Cells carrying high TCR expression could end up over-represented when cDNA is sequenced.

Germline V gives CDR1 SQVTM, CDR2 ANQGSEA. Trimming took 5 bases from V and 0 from J, leaving 10 bases between them. This CDR3 is built from 14 residues. Purity (above 95%) was reached by all sorted populations. The study reverse transcribed the entire isolated RNA, so it sequenced expressed TCRB transcripts. Repertoires were generated with immunoSEQ multiplex PCR, while TCRdb's copy carries only in-frame clones and drops some. The sample shows around 300,000 clones, about 15% of them seen only once. This clone came up a few times. The antigen is not known. What was sequenced was central memory CD4+ T cells from blood. The genes are TRBV29-1 and TRBJ1-4; D is ambiguous. The TCR was taken from a man aged 25 to 40 in good health. The CDR3 nucleotides read TGCAGCGTTTCGGAAGGTTCAACTAATGAAAAACTGTTTTTT. This sequence encodes CSVSEGSTNEKLFF. Full variable domain (remainder filled in from reference TRBV29-1 and TRBJ1-4): SAVISQKPSRDICQRGTSLTIQCQVDSQVTMMFWYRQQPGQSLTLIATANQGSEATYESGFVIDKFPISRPNLTFSTLTVSNMSPEDSSIYLCSVSEGSTNEKLFFGSGTQLSVL.